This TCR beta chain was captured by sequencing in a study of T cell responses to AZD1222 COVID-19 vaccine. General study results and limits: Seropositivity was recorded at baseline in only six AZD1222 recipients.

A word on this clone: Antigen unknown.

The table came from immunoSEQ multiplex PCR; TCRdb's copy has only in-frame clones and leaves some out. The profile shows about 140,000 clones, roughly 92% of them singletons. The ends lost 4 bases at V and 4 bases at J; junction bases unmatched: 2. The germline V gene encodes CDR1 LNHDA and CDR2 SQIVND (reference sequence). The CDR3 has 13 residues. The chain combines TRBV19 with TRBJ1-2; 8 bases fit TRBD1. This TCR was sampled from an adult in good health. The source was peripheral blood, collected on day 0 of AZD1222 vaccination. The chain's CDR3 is CASSRTGIYGYTF. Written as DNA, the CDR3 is TGTGCCAGTAGTAGGACAGGGATCTATGGCTACACCTTC.